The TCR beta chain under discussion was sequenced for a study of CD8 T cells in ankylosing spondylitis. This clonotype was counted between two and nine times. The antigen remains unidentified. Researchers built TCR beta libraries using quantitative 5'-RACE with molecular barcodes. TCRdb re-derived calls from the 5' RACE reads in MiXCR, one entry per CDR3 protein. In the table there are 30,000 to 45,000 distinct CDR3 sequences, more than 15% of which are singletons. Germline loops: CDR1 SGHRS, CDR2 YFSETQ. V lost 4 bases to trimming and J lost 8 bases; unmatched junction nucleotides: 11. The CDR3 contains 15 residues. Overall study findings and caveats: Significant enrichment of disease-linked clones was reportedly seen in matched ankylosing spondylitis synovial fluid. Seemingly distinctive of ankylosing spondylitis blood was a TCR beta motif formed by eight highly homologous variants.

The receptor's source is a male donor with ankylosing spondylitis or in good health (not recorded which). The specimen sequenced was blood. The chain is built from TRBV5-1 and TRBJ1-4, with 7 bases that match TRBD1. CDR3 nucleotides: TGCGCCAGCAGCGGTTCGACAGGGCCTAGCGAAAAACTGTTTTTT. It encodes CASSGSTGPSEKLFF. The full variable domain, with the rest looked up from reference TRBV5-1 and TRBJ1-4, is KAGVTQTPRYLIKTRGQQVTLSCSPISGHRSVSWYQQTPGQGLQFLFEYFSETQRNKGNFPGRFSGRQFSNSRSEMNVSTLELGDSALYLCASSGSTGPSEKLFFGSGTQLSVL.